This note documents a single T cell receptor beta chain sequence. Its antigen remains unknown. This record belongs to a study of shared clonotypes between healthy human individuals. Study-wide points: The authors sampled blood alone, and tissue repertoires likely differ.

Splitting the CD4+ cells yielded a CD45RA+ naive subset and a CD45RA-negative memory subset. DNA at 200 ng, 25,000 to 35,000 T cell genomes, went into sorted-subset replicate PCRs. TCRdb keeps only in-frame clones here, not all; method: immunoSEQ multiplex PCR. The data show over 850,000 clones, with 75% to 80% seen just once and approximately 0.56% held by the top ten. The CDR3 is made up of 16 amino acids. V shed 0 bases and J shed 1 base, with 10 bases lying between them. The germline V gene has CDR1 MDHEN and CDR2 SYDVKM. The V and J genes are TRBV28 and TRBJ1-3; no clear D gene. The receptor was isolated from a young man in good health. Some clones in this sample may be carry-over from other donors' samples. The sequenced sample consisted of memory CD4+ T cells from PBMCs. Subset: CD45RA-negative fraction. The CDR3 DNA sequence: TGTGCCAGCAGTTTATGGCAGTCCGGGTCTGGAAACACCATATATTTT. Translated, it gives CASSLWQSGSGNTIYF.